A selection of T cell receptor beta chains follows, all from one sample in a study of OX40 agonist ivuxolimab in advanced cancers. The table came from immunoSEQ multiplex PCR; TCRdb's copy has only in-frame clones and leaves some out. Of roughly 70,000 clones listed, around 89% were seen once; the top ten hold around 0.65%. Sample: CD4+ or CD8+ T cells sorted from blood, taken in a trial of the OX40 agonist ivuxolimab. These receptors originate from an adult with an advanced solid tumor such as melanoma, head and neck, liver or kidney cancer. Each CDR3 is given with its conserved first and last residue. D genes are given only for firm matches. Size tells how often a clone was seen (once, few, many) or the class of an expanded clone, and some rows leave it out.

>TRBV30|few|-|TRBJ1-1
TGTGCCTGGAGGAAGTCAGAGAACACTGAAGCTTTCTTT
CAWRKSENTEAFF
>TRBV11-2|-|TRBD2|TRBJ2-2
TGTGCCAGCAGCTTAATTCTGGCGGGAGAGAACACCGGGGAGCTGTTTTTT
CASSLILAGENTGELFF
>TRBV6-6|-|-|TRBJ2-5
TGTGCCAGCAGCCAGAAAGAGACCCAGTACTTC
CASSQKETQYF
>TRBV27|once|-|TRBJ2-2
TGTGCCAGCAGTTTAAGAGGCAGCAACACCGGGGAGCTGTTTTTT
CASSLRGSNTGELFF
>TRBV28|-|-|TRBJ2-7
TGTGCCAGCAGCACAGGGTACCCCTACGAGCAGTACTTC
CASSTGYPYEQYF
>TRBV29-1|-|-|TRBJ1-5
TGCAGCGTAGCCGACGGCTATAGCAATCAGCCCCAGCATTTT
CSVADGYSNQPQHF
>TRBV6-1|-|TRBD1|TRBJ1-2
TGTGCCAGCAGTGATCGGACAGGGGGCTTTTATGGCTACACCTTC
CASSDRTGGFYGYTF
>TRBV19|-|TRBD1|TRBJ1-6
TGTGCCAGTAGTAGTGCGGACAGGGGTTATTCACCCCTCCACTTT
CASSSADRGYSPLHF
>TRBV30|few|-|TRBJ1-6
TGTGCCTGGAGTAGGATGGGGAATTCACCCCTCCACTTT
CAWSRMGNSPLHF
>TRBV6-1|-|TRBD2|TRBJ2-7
TGTGCCACCTCCCGGGGGGGGCTTAGTTCCTACGAGCAGTACTTC
CATSRGGLSSYEQYF